The entry below gives a single T cell receptor (beta chain) sequence along with its context. Which antigen it targets is not known. No base quality information exists; no much larger clone differs at one position. The sample's treatment or condition label, in plain terms: live attenuated yellow fever vaccine strain. Two biological replicates of bulk PBMCs were collected at each blood-draw timepoint. PBMCs were isolated from peripheral blood using a standard Ficoll-Paque protocol. TriZol was used to extract RNA from bulk PBMCs, from CD4 and CD8 fractions, and from dextramer-positive and dextramer-negative fractions. This sample is part of a study of T cells after yellow fever vaccination (dated by TCRdb to the late 2010s). For the study in its entirety: Libraries from fractions with low cell numbers were prepared with the SMART-Seq v4 Ultra Low Input RNA kit. To follow T-cell clones before and after both primary and booster YFV17D yellow fever vaccination, bulk TCR alpha and beta repertoires underwent longitudinal sequencing. Two healthy male donors, one aged 18 to 29 and one aged 30 to 40 years, made up the cohort. Blood was collected at multiple timepoints before and after primary and secondary immunization, and bulk PBMC replicates and cell subsets were isolated. Results the study describes overall, beyond this receptor: After the booster, most clones that had expanded after primary vaccination were detected again (around 95% of CD4 and about 88% of CD8), suggesting broad maintenance of memory. FACS-sorted repertoires could contain abundant contaminating clonotypes from the bulk population, so computational filtering was required. Compared with the primary T-cell response, the secondary T-cell response was weaker but faster, peaking on day 5 rather than day 15. Because the study included only two donors, the extent to which the findings can be generalized is limited. A small share of clonotypes was detected in both CD4 and CD8 compartments, with the overlap likely arising from convergent recombination.

Sequencing instrument: Illumina NovaSeq 6000. TCR cDNA was synthesized by 5'RACE template switching, which introduced a universal primer site and unique molecular identifiers. cDNA synthesis was primed from both the TCR alpha and TCR beta constant segments. Libraries were amplified in two PCR steps, with sample barcodes and sequencing adapters added in the second step. Sequencing of libraries was performed on Illumina HiSeq 2500 (2x100 bp) or NovaSeq (2x150 bp). In the authors' own workflow: MIGEC handled demultiplexing of reads and collapsing into UMI consensus sequences, while MiXCR performed V(D)J alignment. Vaccine-responding clonotypes were identified with edgeR using replicate PBMC samples, with FDR below 0.01 and a log2 fold change above 5 up to day 15 being required. CD4 or CD8 identity was assigned to each bulk clonotype according to whether the clonotype was present at higher abundance in the sequenced CD4 repertoire or the sequenced CD8 repertoire. TCRdb handled the public reads itself, with Q25 trimming in fastp and clone calling in MiXCR, and kept productive beta chains. One record per CDR3 amino acid sequence lists the most common genes and DNA. The authors' filters were not applied to this entry. Within this sample are about 310,000 distinct CDR3 sequences, with approximately 3.8% of them counted one time only. The ten largest account for about 20% of the sample.

CDR1 SGHRS and CDR2 YFSETQ are derived from the germline V gene. The V end gives up 3 bases and the J end 2 bases, leaving 7 bases in the junction not matched to a gene. From the cysteine up to the phenylalanine, the CDR3 has a length of 15 residues. Just CDR3 DNA is preserved here, 45 bases in frame from base 1. Sequences were derived from PBMCs, sampled on the day of the yellow fever booster vaccination. The receptor's source is a man between 18 and 29 years old who received the YFV17D yellow fever vaccine. The rearranged chain carries TRBV5-1 and TRBJ2-5; a stretch of 7 junction bases matches TRBD2. The encoded CDR3 is CASSWGSSGQETQYF. The DNA sequence is given as TGCGCCAGCAGCTGGGGTTCTAGCGGACAAGAGACCCAGTACTTC.